The 8 T cell receptor beta chains below were found in one sample sequenced in a study of beta chain features in type 1 diabetes. Overall study findings and caveats: Shorter TCRB CDR3s, moderately but significantly so, marked every one of the four CD4+ subsets in Type 1 diabetes patients.

Expressed TCRB transcripts were sequenced because the entire RNA isolate underwent reverse transcription. Repertoires were generated with immunoSEQ multiplex PCR, while TCRdb's copy carries only in-frame clones and drops some. The table has over 150,000 clones, about 9.4% seen once. No cognate antigen is known for these TCRs. Sequenced sample: central memory CD4+ T cells from blood. The receptors derive from a man in his thirties or forties with type 1 diabetes.

The J gene is TRBJ2-5, the V gene TRBV18; 8 positions match TRBD1. With V trimmed by 2 bases and J by 5 bases, 4 bases remained unmatched. The CDR3 spans 14 residues. The germline gives CDR1 KGHSH, CDR2 LQKENI. The CDR3 sequence: CASSPRQGAETQYF. As DNA, the CDR3 is TGTGCCAGCTCACCAAGGCAGGGGGCGGAGACCCAGTACTTC.

This clone was detected a few times. The CDR3 region has the DNA TGTGCCAGCTCACCATTCCGGGACAGTGGGGACGAGCAGTACTTC. This gives the protein CASSPFRDSGDEQYF. This chain links TRBV18 with TRBJ2-7; 7 nucleotides line up with TRBD1. From germline, CDR1 is KGHSH and CDR2 LQKENI. This CDR3 is 15 amino acids long. With V trimmed by 2 bases and J by 5 bases, 9 bases remained unmatched.

The chain joins TRBV2 to TRBJ2-1; 8 bases align to TRBD2. This CDR3 is built from 15 residues. The germline CDR1 and CDR2 sequences are SNHLY and FYNNEI. V was pared by 5 bases and J by 8 bases, with 11 bases of the junction left unmatched. In DNA form, the CDR3 reads TGTGCCAGCAGTTACGGGAGGGCCCGATCGCATGAGCAGTTCTTC. Protein product: CASSYGRARSHEQFF.

A few counts support this clone. V usage is TRBV30 and J usage is TRBJ2-5; possible D gene TRBD2, 6 bases. Trimming removed 0 bases at V and 5 bases at J, with 10 bases between. Germline CDR1 and CDR2: GTSNPN and SVGIG (reference sequence). The CDR3 is made up of 13 amino acids. The CDR3 sequence: CAWSVSGLETQYF. In DNA form, the CDR3 reads TGTGCCTGGAGTGTAAGCGGGTTGGAGACCCAGTACTTC.

The V gene is TRBV29-1, the J gene TRBJ1-2, with D perhaps matching TRBD1 (5 bases). Germline assignment: CDR1 SQVTM and CDR2 ANQGSEA. The V gene lost 3 bases and the J gene lost 5 bases, with 25 bases spanning the gap. The CDR3 extends over 17 amino acids. In DNA, the CDR3 is TGCAGCGTTGATGGTACTTACGGGGGTAGAACATTTTATGGCTACACCTTC. Its protein product is CSVDGTYGGRTFYGYTF.

In this sample, this clone turned up a few times. The rearrangement joins TRBV7-3 to TRBJ2-1; D is perhaps TRBD1 (6 bases). V lost 4 bases and J 0 bases, leaving 10 bases between the germline ends. The CDR3 sequence is 15 residues long. Germline V lookup: CDR1 SGHTA, CDR2 FQGTGA. CDR3 in amino acids: CASSSDSSSYNEQFF. CDR3 nucleotides: TGTGCCAGCAGCTCGGACAGCAGCTCCTACAATGAGCAGTTCTTC.

This chain uses TRBV15 with TRBJ2-1; 9 bases line up with TRBD2. Germline CDR1 and CDR2: LNHNV and YYDKDF (reference sequence). This CDR3 is 15 amino acids long. After removal of 4 bases from V and 3 bases from J, the junction contained 4 bases not matched to a gene. The CDR3 is CATSTREGLYNEQFF. CDR3 DNA: TGTGCCACCAGCACGCGGGAGGGCCTCTACAATGAGCAGTTCTTC.

The chain has TRBV6-4 and TRBJ2-3; the match to TRBD1 covers 8 bases. The CDR3 covers 17 residues. CDR1 MRHNA and CDR2 SNTAGT come from the germline V gene. Trimming cost V 4 bases and J 1 base; bases outside gene matches: 10. CDR3 sequence: CASSAEMTTGGTDTQYF. DNA for the CDR3: TGTGCCAGCAGTGCTGAAATGACGACAGGGGGCACAGATACGCAGTATTTT.